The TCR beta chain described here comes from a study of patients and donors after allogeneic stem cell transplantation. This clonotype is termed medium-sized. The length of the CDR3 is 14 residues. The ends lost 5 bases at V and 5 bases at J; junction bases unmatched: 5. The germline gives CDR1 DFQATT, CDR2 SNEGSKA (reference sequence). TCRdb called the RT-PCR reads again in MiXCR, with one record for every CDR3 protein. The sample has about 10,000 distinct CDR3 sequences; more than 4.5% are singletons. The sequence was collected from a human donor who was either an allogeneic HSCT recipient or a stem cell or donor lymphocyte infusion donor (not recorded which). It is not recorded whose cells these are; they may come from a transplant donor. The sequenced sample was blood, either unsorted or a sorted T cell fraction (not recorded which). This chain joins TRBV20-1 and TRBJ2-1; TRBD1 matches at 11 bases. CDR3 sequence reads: CSALRTGGNNEQFF. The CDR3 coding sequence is TGCAGTGCTCTCCGGACAGGGGGCAACAATGAGCAGTTCTTC.